The subject of this entry is one T cell receptor beta chain. Its antigen is still unknown. TCRdb used MiXCR to reprocess the 5' RACE reads, holding one entry per CDR3 protein. Of about 12,000 distinct CDR3 sequences in the sample, just over 14% were seen once. This sample was taken from a study of spatial heterogeneity in lung cancer. Time point denoted: sample taken at primary tumor resection. Samples were donated by 72 untreated early-stage non-small cell lung cancer patients. Whole-study findings and limits: Within tumors, counts of expanded alpha and beta TCRs tracked tumor mutation counts.

Losses at the gene ends were 1 base for V and 0 bases for J; bases not matched to a gene: 8. CDR3 size: 18 residues. Germline assignment: CDR1 LNHNV and CDR2 YYDKDF (reference sequence). V and J are TRBV15 and TRBJ2-3; 9 nucleotides agree with TRBD2. Here the sequenced sample was lung tumor tissue, taken at surgery. The sequence was obtained from a male donor with early-stage non-small cell lung cancer. This chain's CDR3 is CATSRGLAGSSSTDTQYF. The CDR3 DNA reads TGTGCCACCAGCAGAGGGCTAGCGGGGAGTTCTAGCACAGATACGCAGTATTTT.